Detailed here is one TCR beta chain. Its specific antigen is unknown. No base-level quality is on record; no much larger clone is a single base apart. Synthetic TCR analog templates were spiked into each PCR to estimate absolute template abundance from read counts. Using the immunoSEQ assay, TCRbeta CDR3 regions were amplified from genomic DNA with bias-controlled V and J gene primers. Rearranged TCRbeta segments were sequenced at approximately 20X coverage. The published analysis was carried out like this. Sequencing errors were corrected by clustering and CDR3s were annotated against IMGT to assign V, D and J genes. Out-of-frame and stop-codon sequences were excluded, and only productive TCRbeta rearrangements were used in downstream analyses. To compute clonality, Shannon entropy was normalized by the log of the number of unique productive sequences and then subtracted from one. Clones differing between time points or between blood and tumor were identified by Fisher's exact test with Benjamini-Hochberg correction at adjusted p below 0.01. The clones in this table, taken by TCRdb from immuneACCESS, are in-frame only. Not every clone is retained; where verified, under half of the shortfall comes from an unresolved V gene, and the cause of the rest is unknown. V, J and clone size were drawn from that table, and D and trimming were deduced from the DNA. The sample table shows about 79,000 clones, and approximately 83% are seen once. Together, the top ten hold 15% of the sample.

Compared with germline, V lacks 5 bases and J lacks 2 bases; bases without a gene match: 3. From a lookup of the germline V gene, CDR1 and CDR2 are SGHTA and FQGTGA. The CDR3 goes from the cysteine to the phenylalanine over 15 residues. CDR3 DNA only is kept here, 45 bases in frame from base 1. This entry belongs to a study of PD-L1 blockade in urothelial cancer (dated by TCRdb to the late 2010s). Looking at the study overall: All patients started therapy in about 2014 and received atezolizumab 1,200 mg intravenously every 3 weeks. Pretreatment blood TCR-seq was available for nearly 30 patients, at least one posttreatment blood collection was obtained for about 24 patients, and tumor TCR-seq was available for about 24 patients. Whole exome sequencing and RNA sequencing of pretreatment tumors were performed alongside TCR sequencing in the same patients. An exploratory multi-omic analysis was conducted of the somatic, immune and clinical correlates of response to PD-L1 blockade with atezolizumab in urothelial cancer. Twenty-five of 29 patients were males with bladder-origin urothelial cancer, and about two thirds of the roughly 30 reported a prior smoking history. Durable clinical benefit was defined as progression-free survival longer than 6 months, and TCR features were also tested against progression-free and overall survival. Durable clinical benefit was achieved by nine patients and was not achieved by 20 patients. Blood samples were analyzed 3 weeks after the start of treatment (second dose) and 6 weeks after the start of treatment. An ECOG performance status of 0 or 1 was recorded for the patients, and 0 to 3 prior chemotherapy regimens had been received by the patients. A median of about 140,000 T cells and approximately 83,000 unique TCRs was obtained from blood samples, and a median clonality of around 0.072 was observed. Pretreatment tumor samples, along with matched peripheral blood serially collected before and after atezolizumab treatment, were subjected to TCR sequencing. General study outcomes and caveats: Improved progression-free and overall survival was associated with having pretreatment peripheral blood TCR clonality below the median. Greater expansion of tumor-associated TCR clones in peripheral blood 3 weeks after the start of treatment was observed in patients with durable benefit (n ≈ 22, p = 0.022). Because of the small sample size (n ≈ 30) and the many exploratory analyses performed, the results are intended to be regarded as hypothesis-generating.

The sample's time point, from its label and the paper: pretreatment peripheral blood. The cohort comprised around 30 patients with locally advanced or metastatic urothelial carcinoma treated at Memorial Sloan Kettering on a trial protocol. Peripheral blood mononuclear cells were collected pretreatment and during treatment, at between 1 and 8 total time points per patient. The Qiagen DNeasy Blood extraction kit was used to purify genomic DNA from total PBMCs and from tumor samples. PBMCs were collected pretreatment and during treatment, and were isolated and stored as previously described. This specimen consisted of PBMCs, obtained around atezolizumab (anti-PD-L1) treatment. The clonotype was recovered from a man aged 55-75 years with urothelial cancer. The sequence links TRBV7-3 to TRBJ2-3; the junction holds 11 bases that match TRBD2. The DNA sequence follows: TGTGCCAGCAGCCTTAGCGGGGGGGTCACAGATACGCAGTATTTT. It is translated as CASSLSGGVTDTQYF.